This entry lists 14 T cell receptor beta chains sequenced from one sample in a study of shared clonotypes between healthy human individuals. Assay: immunoSEQ multiplex PCR; the TCRdb copy retains only in-frame clones and omits some. The repertoire consists of roughly 450,000 clones, with 60% to 85% occurring once and the leading ten covering 10% to 15%. Sequenced input: PBMCs. These receptor sequences come from a woman between 40 and 55 years old in good health. Some clones in this sample may be carry-over from other donors' samples.

The genes are TRBV27 and TRBJ1-4, with D unresolved. The CDR3 is 17 residues long. Trimming removed 7 bases at V and 8 bases at J, with 26 bases between. In germline, CDR1 is MNHEY, CDR2 SMNVEV (reference sequence). The CDR3 coding sequence is TGTGCCAGCACCCGGACTCATTCGGTCCTCGGCCGGGAAAAACTGTTTTTT. It specifies CASTRTHSVLGREKLFF.

This clone was seen only a few times. The chain employs TRBV5-1 and TRBJ1-1; the D gene is possibly TRBD1 (5 bases). Germline loops: CDR1 SGHRS, CDR2 YFSETQ. CDR3 size: 15 residues. The V end was cut by 0 bases, the J end by 3 bases, with 12 bases between. The CDR3 is CASSLVPGADTEAFF. The CDR3 nucleotides are TGCGCCAGCAGCTTGGTCCCCGGGGCGGACACTGAAGCTTTCTTT.

In this sample, this clone turned up once. V is TRBV5-6 and J is TRBJ2-5, with D possibly called TRBD1 or TRBD2 (5 bases each). CDR1 is SGHDT and CDR2 is YYEEEE in the germline V gene. The CDR3 has 13 amino acids. Trimming took off 5 bases at V and 5 bases at J, with 13 bases between the two ends. The CDR3 region is CASRSRGGETQYF. DNA for the CDR3: TGTGCCAGCAGATCTAGGGGCGGGGAGACCCAGTACTTC.

This chain joins TRBV4-3 and TRBJ1-2, with D possibly TRBD1 on 6 matching bases. The V gene lost 3 bases and the J gene lost 4 bases, with 18 bases spanning the gap. The CDR3 consists of 16 residues. The germline gives CDR1 LGHNA, CDR2 YSLEER. The CDR3 bases are TGCGCCAGCAGCCATCGGCGCAGGGGCATCACCTATGGCTACACCTTC. Its protein product is CASSHRRRGITYGYTF.

The chain has TRBV5-4 and TRBJ1-3; 9 bases map to TRBD1. Trimming took 6 bases from V and 3 from J; bases not matched to a gene: 7. This CDR3 comprises 15 residues. The germline V gene has CDR1 SGHNT and CDR2 YYREEE (reference sequence). CDR3 in amino acids: CASKTDRGVGNTIYF. CDR3 DNA sequence: TGTGCCAGCAAGACCGACAGGGGGGTTGGAAACACCATATATTTT.

The table lists this clone with a few counts. The chain recombines TRBV5-4 with TRBJ1-3; D unclear. The CDR3 loop spans 15 amino acids. From germline, CDR1 is SGHNT and CDR2 YYREEE (reference sequence). V was shortened by 0 bases and J by 8 bases, with 15 bases between the two germline ends. The CDR3 DNA reads as TGTGCCAGCAGCTTGGGCCTAGATCAAGATGACACCATATATTTT. This encodes CASSLGLDQDDTIYF.

This clone was found a few times. V is TRBV2 and J is TRBJ2-2, with D hard to call. The CDR3 contains 14 residues. V was trimmed by 4 bases and J by 1 base, leaving 7 bases between them. Germline V gene data show CDR1 as SNHLY and CDR2 as FYNNEI. The CDR3 coding sequence is TGTGCCAGCAGTGTGTCAGAGAACACCGGGGAGCTGTTTTTT. Amino acid sequence: CASSVSENTGELFF.

The chain has TRBV6-1 and TRBJ2-7; D is unresolved. The CDR3 consists of 14 residues. The V gene lost 1 base and the J gene lost 0 bases, with 7 bases spanning the gap. The germline gives CDR1 MNHNS, CDR2 SASEGT. CDR3 sequence: CASSEGWVSYEQYF. DNA for the CDR3: TGTGCCAGCAGTGAAGGGTGGGTCTCCTACGAGCAGTACTTC.

CDR3 coding DNA: TGTGCCTGGAGTGTATCTGGCGGGAGGCCTTGGAATGAGCAGTTCTTC. This codes for CAWSVSGGRPWNEQFF. The V call is TRBV30, the J call TRBJ2-1; 8 bases map to TRBD2. CDR1 and CDR2 from the germline V gene are GTSNPN and SVGIG (reference sequence). Trimming removed 0 bases from V and 7 bases from J; junction bases left unmatched: 11. The CDR3 length is 16 residues.

The J gene is TRBJ2-7, the V gene TRBV2; D is perhaps TRBD2 (5 bases). The CDR3 contains 13 residues. Germline CDR1 and CDR2: SNHLY and FYNNEI. V was clipped by 8 bases and J by 2 bases, with 13 bases between them. CDR3 amino acids: CASCQLGAYEQYF. In DNA form, the CDR3 reads TGTGCCAGCTGCCAGTTGGGAGCCTACGAGCAGTACTTC. Full variable domain (rest looked up from reference TRBV2 and TRBJ2-7): EPEVTQTPSHQVTQMGQEVILRCVPISNHLYFYWYRQILGQKVEFLVSFYNNEISEKSEIFDDQFSVERPDGSNFTLKIRSTKLEDSAMYFCASCQLGAYEQYFGPGTRLTVT.

This chain connects TRBV5-1 to TRBJ2-6, with D possibly TRBD2 on 5 matching bases. Trimming removed 0 bases from V and 2 bases from J, with 9 bases in between. CDR1 is SGHRS, CDR2 YFSETQ, per germline. The CDR3 contains 16 residues. CDR3 sequence (DNA): TGCGCCAGCAGCTTGGTTCCTAGCACTGGGGCCAACGTCCTGACTTTC. It encodes CASSLVPSTGANVLTF.

Concerning this clone: A read error may explain this, as a much larger clone is one base away. The gene calls are TRBV7-3 and TRBJ1-4; 9 nucleotides align to TRBD1. This CDR3 comprises 14 residues. Germline V gene data show CDR1 as SGHTA and CDR2 as FQGTGA. The CDR3 loop reads CVSSPRTGEEKLFF. DNA of the CDR3: TGTGTCAGCAGCCCCCGGACAGGGGAGGAAAAACTGTTTTTT.

The chain combines TRBV21-1 with TRBJ2-4; TRBD1, the D gene given by the table, was not confirmed from the DNA. TRBV21-1 is described as a pseudogene. This CDR3 contains 15 residues. The CDR3 nucleotides read TGTGCCAGCAGGAAAAAGGGGGTAGCCAAAAACATTCAGTACTTC. It translates to CASRKKGVAKNIQYF.

A note on this clone: A junction boundary mismatches the germline segment, possibly from a read error. The chain joins TRBV4-1 to TRBJ2-3, with 7 positions matching TRBD2. CDR1 and CDR2 (germline): MGHRA, YSYEKL. The CDR3 extends over 16 amino acids. The DNA of the CDR3 is TGCGCCAGCACCCAAGGTTCGCTAGCGGCCACAGATACGCAGTATTTT. It is translated as CASTQGSLAATDTQYF.